Shown below are 20 T cell receptor beta chains from a single sample sequenced in a study of radiotherapy plus CTLA-4 blockade in lung cancer. Some clones are missing from TCRdb's copy, which holds only in-frame ones; the method was immunoSEQ multiplex PCR. This sample has 81,000 or so clones, with around 83% found just once. Sequences were derived from peripheral blood, sampled from a patient treated with radiotherapy plus ipilimumab. Every receptor here comes from a human donor with non-small cell lung cancer that progressed on radiotherapy plus ipilimumab.

The J gene is TRBJ2-3, the V gene TRBV11-2, with D unclear. Germline assignment: CDR1 SGHAT and CDR2 FQNNGV. The CDR3 runs 12 residues. The V end was cut by 7 bases, the J end by 9 bases, with 14 bases between. CDR3 loop: CASTTWGRTQYF. CDR3 coding DNA: TGTGCCAGCACCACCTGGGGTAGAACGCAGTATTTT.

The V and J genes are TRBV2 and TRBJ1-3; a weak D match, TRBD1 (5 bases). This CDR3 has 14 amino acids. V dropped 2 bases and J dropped 4 bases, with 9 bases sitting between them. Germline V lookup: CDR1 SNHLY, CDR2 FYNNEI. Here the CDR3 reads CASSEQGGGNTIYF. The CDR3 nucleotides are TGTGCCAGCAGTGAACAGGGTGGGGGAAACACCATATATTTT.

In nucleotides, the CDR3 is TGTGCCAGCAGCCCACCCCGGGGGGCTTCCTACGAGCAGTACTTC. It codes for CASSPPRGASYEQYF. The chain recombines TRBV7-9 with TRBJ2-7; D may be TRBD2 (7 bases). The CDR3 has 15 amino acids. Deletions cut 5 bases from V and 1 base from J, with 15 bases between. Germline CDR1 and CDR2: SEHNR and FQNEAQ (reference sequence).

The chain links TRBV5-1 to TRBJ1-4; 7 bases line up with TRBD1. The V gene's germline CDR1 is SGHRS and CDR2 YFSETQ. Germline trimming cut 4 bases from V and 6 bases from J; bases unmatched to any gene: 9. CDR3 length: 15 residues. The CDR3 region is CASSPDRLLDEKLFF. The DNA for the CDR3 is TGCGCCAGCAGCCCGGACAGGCTCCTTGATGAAAAACTGTTTTTT.

This chain joins TRBV10-3 and TRBJ1-2, with D perhaps TRBD1 (5 bases). In germline, CDR1 is ENHRY, CDR2 SYGVKD. V gave up 6 bases and J gave up 8 bases, with 16 bases separating them. The CDR3 has 13 residues. CDR3 in amino acids: CAISPGPSGGYTF. In nucleotides, the CDR3 is TGTGCCATCAGCCCGGGGCCCTCGGGGGGCTACACCTTC.

In this sample, this clone turned up a few times. V is TRBV6-1 and J is TRBJ1-2; 7 bases match TRBD1. CDR3 length equals 15 residues. CDR1 and CDR2 from the germline V gene are MNHNS and SASEGT. The V segment lost 4 bases and the J segment 4 bases; nucleotides outside the gene matches: 9. The CDR3 DNA reads as TGTGCCAGCAGTGGATACGACAGGGAGCCCTATGGCTACACCTTC. Amino acid sequence: CASSGYDREPYGYTF.

This clone occurred a few times. The chain employs TRBV4-2 and TRBJ1-2; 7 positions agree with TRBD1. After removal of 2 bases from V and 8 bases from J, the junction contained 8 bases not matched to a gene. From germline, CDR1 is LGHNA and CDR2 YNFKEQ. The CDR3 spans 14 residues. The CDR3 loop is CASSQRTGAVGYTF. The DNA for the CDR3 is TGTGCCAGCAGCCAACGCACAGGGGCGGTAGGCTACACCTTC.

The chain has TRBV27 and TRBJ1-4; D is unresolved. The germline gives CDR1 MNHEY, CDR2 SMNVEV (reference sequence). This CDR3 is 11 amino acids long. V was clipped by 2 bases and J by 8 bases, with 3 bases between them. CDR3 sequence reads: CASSLGEKLFF. CDR3 coding DNA: TGTGCCAGCAGTTTAGGGGAAAAACTGTTTTTT.

CDR3 region: CASSLALDKAFF. In DNA form, the CDR3 reads TGTGCCAGCAGCTTAGCTTTGGACAAAGCTTTCTTT. The V and J genes are TRBV7-9 and TRBJ1-1; maybe TRBD1 (5 bases). The CDR3 runs 12 residues. V was shortened by 0 bases and J by 9 bases, with 8 bases between the two germline ends. Germline lookup yields CDR1 SEHNR and CDR2 FQNEAQ (reference sequence). Filled out from reference TRBV7-9 and TRBJ1-1, the complete variable domain reads DTGVSQNPRHKITKRGQNVTFRCDPISEHNRLYWYRQTLGQGPEFLTYFQNEAQLEKSRLLSDRFSAERPKGSFSTLEIQRTEQGDSAMYLCASSLALDKAFFGQGTRLTVV.

This clone was counted a few times. The V gene is TRBV9, the J gene TRBJ1-5; tentatively, D is TRBD1 (5 bases). The CDR3 contains 16 residues. Germline-derived CDR1 and CDR2 are SGDLS and YYNGEE. Between the trimmed V and J ends, which lost 4 bases and 1 base, there was a span of 15 bases. CDR3 DNA sequence: TGTGCCAGCAGCTCTGACGGGGGGGTAAGCAATCAGCCCCAGCATTTT. It encodes CASSSDGGVSNQPQHF.

The chain uses TRBV30 and TRBJ2-5; TRBD1 matches at 7 bases. Germline values: CDR1 GTSNPN, CDR2 SVGIG (reference sequence). CDR3 length equals 16 residues. The V segment lost 2 bases and the J segment 3 bases; nucleotides outside the gene matches: 12. The CDR3 DNA follows: TGTGCCTGGAGTCCCCGTCCCGGGACAGCCAAAGAGACCCAGTACTTC. Protein product: CAWSPRPGTAKETQYF.

The chain has TRBV27 and TRBJ2-6, with D maybe TRBD2 (6 bases). Germline V gene data show CDR1 as MNHEY and CDR2 as SMNVEV (reference sequence). V lost 7 bases to trimming and J lost 2 bases, with 12 bases between them. The CDR3 length is 15 residues. This CDR3 is CASKPLAAGANVLTF. The CDR3 DNA follows: TGTGCCAGCAAACCCTTAGCGGCTGGGGCCAACGTCCTGACTTTC. Filled out from reference TRBV27 and TRBJ2-6, the complete variable domain reads EAQVTQNPRYLITVTGKKLTVTCSQNMNHEYMSWYRQDPGLGLRQIYYSMNVEVTDKGDVPEGYKVSRKEKRNFPLILESPSPNQTSLYFCASKPLAAGANVLTFGAGSRLTVL.

In its sample, this clone was seen once. The rearrangement links TRBV15 to TRBJ2-5; D is unresolved. The V gene's germline CDR1 is LNHNV and CDR2 YYDKDF (reference sequence). Deletions cut 3 bases from V and 3 bases from J, with 8 bases between. CDR3 length: 13 residues. The CDR3, as DNA: TGTGCCACCAGCAGGGACCCTAAAGAGACCCAGTACTTC. This sequence encodes CATSRDPKETQYF.

The V gene is TRBV2, the J gene TRBJ1-1; 11 nucleotides align to TRBD1. Germline-derived CDR1 and CDR2 are SNHLY and FYNNEI. V was clipped by 6 bases and J by 8 bases; unmatched bases: 8. This CDR3 spans 14 amino acids. The CDR3 DNA is TGTGCCAGCAGGTGGACAGGGGGCGCTCAAGAAGCTTTCTTT. Protein: CASRWTGGAQEAFF.

There are a few counts of this clone. The chain has TRBV7-8 and TRBJ2-2; TRBD1 matches at 9 bases. This CDR3 region has 15 residues. Trimming removed 5 bases from V and 5 bases from J; junction bases left unmatched: 6. Germline CDR1 and CDR2: SGHVS and FQNEAQ. This chain's CDR3 is CASSHRDRATGELFF. The CDR3 region has the DNA TGTGCCAGCAGCCACCGGGACAGGGCTACCGGGGAGCTGTTTTTT.

The chain has TRBV5-1 and TRBJ2-7, with D perhaps matching TRBD2 (6 bases). The CDR3 runs 14 residues. Germline V gene sequence: CDR1 SGHRS, CDR2 YFSETQ. Trimming took off 0 bases at V and 5 bases at J, with 12 bases between the two ends. The DNA of the CDR3 is TGCGCCAGCAGCTTGGCCGATCCGGGGGACGAGCAGTACTTC. Amino acids: CASSLADPGDEQYF. The full variable domain, completed using reference TRBV5-1 and TRBJ2-7, is KAGVTQTPRYLIKTRGQQVTLSCSPISGHRSVSWYQQTPGQGLQFLFEYFSETQRNKGNFPGRFSGRQFSNSRSEMNVSTLELGDSALYLCASSLADPGDEQYFGPGTRLTVT.

The rearrangement uses TRBV30 and TRBJ2-5, with 10 positions matching TRBD2. This CDR3 is 14 amino acids long. Looked up from germline, CDR1 is GTSNPN and CDR2 is SVGIG (reference sequence). The V and J ends lost 5 bases and 5 bases, in that order; junction bases with no gene match: 8. The CDR3 DNA reads TGTGCCTGGTCTCGAGCGGGAGGGGGGGAGACCCAGTACTTC. The encoded protein is CAWSRAGGGETQYF. Full variable domain (rest looked up from reference TRBV30 and TRBJ2-5): SQTIHQWPATLVQPVGSPLSLECTVEGTSNPNLYWYRQAAGRGLQLLFYSVGIGQISSEVPQNLSASRPQDRQFILSSKKLLLSDSGFYLCAWSRAGGGETQYFGPGTRLLVL.

The J gene is TRBJ1-2, the V gene TRBV6-1; D may be TRBD1 (6 bases). Trimming left V 8 bases short and J 2 bases short, with 15 bases between. Germline V gene lookup returns CDR1 MNHNS and CDR2 SASEGT. This CDR3 is 14 amino acids long. Written as DNA, the CDR3 is TGTGCCAGCCGGGGTAACAGGGAGAACTATGGCTACACCTTC. Protein: CASRGNRENYGYTF.

The genes are TRBV2 and TRBJ2-2, with D maybe TRBD1 (6 bases). Germline lookup yields CDR1 SNHLY and CDR2 FYNNEI. V was pared by 6 bases and J by 7 bases, with 15 bases between. CDR3 length equals 14 residues. CDR3 bases: TGTGCCAGCAGGTTACAGGGTTCTGTCGGGGAGCTGTTTTTT. Protein sequence: CASRLQGSVGELFF.

The chain has TRBV7-2 and TRBJ2-7; D not resolved. The length of the CDR3 is 14 residues. Germline CDR1 is SGHTA and CDR2 is FQGNSA. Trimming took 5 bases from V and 0 from J, leaving 11 bases between them. The CDR3 reads CASSLPRASYEQYF. The CDR3 DNA follows: TGTGCCAGCAGCCTTCCCCGGGCCTCCTACGAGCAGTACTTC.